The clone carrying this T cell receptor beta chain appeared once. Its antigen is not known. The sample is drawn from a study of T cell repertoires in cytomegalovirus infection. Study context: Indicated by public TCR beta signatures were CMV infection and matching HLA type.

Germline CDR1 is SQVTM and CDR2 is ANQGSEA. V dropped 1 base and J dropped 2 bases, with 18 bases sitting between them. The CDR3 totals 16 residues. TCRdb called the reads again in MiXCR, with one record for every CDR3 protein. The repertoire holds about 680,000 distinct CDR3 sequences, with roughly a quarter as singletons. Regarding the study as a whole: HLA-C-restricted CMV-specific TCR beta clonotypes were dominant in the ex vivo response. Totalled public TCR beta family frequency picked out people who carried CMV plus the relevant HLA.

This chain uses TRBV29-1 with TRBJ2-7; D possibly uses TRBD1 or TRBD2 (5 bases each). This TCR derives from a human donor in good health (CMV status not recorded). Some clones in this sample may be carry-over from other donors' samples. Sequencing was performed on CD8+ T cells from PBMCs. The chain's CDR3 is CSVEGSVRGTTYEQYF. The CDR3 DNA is TGCAGCGTTGAAGGTAGCGTGAGGGGCACCACCTACGAGCAGTACTTC.